One sample yielded the 6 T cell receptor beta chains listed below, sequenced in a study of siplizumab effects on memory and regulatory T cells. The repertoire was sequenced with immunoSEQ multiplex PCR; TCRdb's copy has only in-frame clones and lacks some. The sample holds 100,000 or so clones, 92% seen once. Material for sequencing was Tregs sorted from blood. Receptor source: a human donor in good health.

The chain combines TRBV11-1 with TRBJ2-7; 13 bases fit TRBD2. Unmatched junction bases numbered 7, after V lost 7 bases and J lost 4 bases. The CDR3 covers 15 residues. Germline V gene lookup returns CDR1 SGHAT and CDR2 FQDESV (reference sequence). The CDR3 loop is CASTWGTSGKYEQYF. The DNA of the CDR3 is TGTGCCAGCACCTGGGGGACTAGCGGGAAATACGAGCAGTACTTC.

This chain links TRBV5-6 with TRBJ1-1; 11 bases are shared with TRBD1. The trim removed 3 bases at V and 4 bases at J, leaving 5 bases unmatched. Germline V gives CDR1 SGHDT, CDR2 YYEEEE. The CDR3 runs 15 residues. This CDR3 is CASSWTGTGGTEAFF. CDR3 DNA sequence: TGTGCCAGCAGCTGGACCGGGACAGGGGGCACTGAAGCTTTCTTT.

In nucleotides, the CDR3 is TGTGCCAGCAGCGTAACAGGCGGCTACGAGCAGTACTTC. Protein sequence: CASSVTGGYEQYF. J is TRBJ2-7 and V is TRBV9, with a tentative D call TRBD1 (5 bases). Trimming removed 1 base at V and 3 bases at J, with 8 bases between. Germline CDR1 and CDR2: SGDLS and YYNGEE. The CDR3 has 13 amino acids.

The gene calls are TRBV29-1 and TRBJ2-3; tentative D call: TRBD2 (5 bases). The V gene's germline CDR1 is SQVTM and CDR2 ANQGSEA. V shed 7 bases and J shed 2 bases, with 13 bases lying between them. This CDR3 spans 13 amino acids. CDR3 nucleotide sequence: TGCAGCGGGACGGACTCCTACACAGATACGCAGTATTTT. Amino acid sequence: CSGTDSYTDTQYF.

Only a few counts were recorded for this clone. J is TRBJ1-5 and V is TRBV28, with unresolved D. The CDR3 length is 15 residues. Per germline, CDR1 MDHEN and CDR2 SYDVKM. Between the trimmed V and J ends, which lost 2 bases and 0 bases, there was a span of 8 bases. The CDR3 region has the DNA TGTGCCAGCAGTTTAGCCGCTTATAGCAATCAGCCCCAGCATTTT. This sequence encodes CASSLAAYSNQPQHF.

With regard to this clone: A junction boundary mismatches the germline segment, possibly from a read error. The V gene is TRBV7-7, the J gene TRBJ2-1, with D perhaps TRBD1 or TRBD2 (5 bases each). The CDR3 runs to 15 residues. Germline-derived CDR1 and CDR2 are SSHAT and FNYEAQ (reference sequence). The CDR3 region has the DNA TGTGCTAGCAGCTTGGCCGGGACCGTAGCCAATGAGCAGTTCTTC. This translates into CASSLAGTVANEQFF.